This T cell receptor (beta chain) stems from a study of cytomegalovirus exposure and HLA in healthy donors listed by TCRdb under 2017. For context, the study as a whole: An earlier analysis of approximately 640 of the donors reported 250 to 300 Gb of sequence data and more than 90 million unique TCR beta sequences from 150 million to 200 million T cells. To decide whether each TCR beta V gene segment behaved as functional or pseudogenic, an earlier analysis of approximately 600 of the donors relied on high-throughput TCR beta sequencing. The study aimed to test whether cataloging public T cell receptors could reveal signatures of past pathogen exposure. A later genetic analysis used genome-wide SNP genotypes for 398 of the 666 donors, treating that subset as a discovery cohort. Typing coverage varied by locus: roughly 629-640 donors for A, B, C, DRB1 and DQB1; approximately 520 for DQA1; approximately 610 for DPA1; roughly 450 for DPB1. Class I and class II HLA loci were covered by the typing at four-digit resolution. In the later analysis, no new phenotypic data were used to find candidate immune exposures; instead, reliance was placed on TCR beta sequences and their occurrence across donors. Donor age, sex, ethnicity and CMV serostatus were compiled together with the repertoire data. The genetic ancestry cluster associated with self-reported Caucasian donors included 65% to 90% of the approximately 410 genotyped donors. Four to six DR-DQ haplotypes were handled as single units for association and clustering, since linkage in the cohort was strong. Among about 400 genotyped donors of the cohort, an average of roughly 230,000 unique TCR beta nucleotide sequences was sequenced per donor, of which 15% to 20% were non-productive. About 300 gigabases of sequencing data and approximately 80 million unique TCR sequences were included in an early release covering several hundred HLA-typed donors. To predict cytomegalovirus infection status, the study brought together high-throughput TCR immunosequencing, statistical association of individual TCRs with disease status, and machine learning. Every discovery cohort repertoire had been produced on one sequencing platform. The study profiled the T cell repertoires of 550 to 700 subjects by immunosequencing and related them to cytomegalovirus serostatus. In a later analysis, previously published TCR beta repertoires from more than 500 donors were re-analyzed and high-resolution HLA genotyping was added so that TCR occurrence patterns could be studied. In addition to the first cohort of 666 subjects, a separate validation cohort of under 150 different subjects was used.

The library was prepared using the immunoSEQ multiplex PCR assay. The multiplex PCR relied on a mix of 60 forward primers for TCR Vbeta segments and 13 reverse primers for TCR Jbeta segments. Amplification of the CDR3 region of rearranged TCR beta genes was performed with a multiplex PCR assay on genomic DNA. On the Illumina HiSeq System, the amplified TCR beta libraries were sequenced as 87-base-pair reads. The authors' pipeline ran thus. In a later analysis, roughly 80 million unique TCR beta chains were counted across the approximately 640 repertoires, and approximately 9.9 million of these chains were shared by at least two donors. Raw reads were error-corrected and collapsed into unique sequences by a nearest-neighbor algorithm in which closely related sequences were merged to remove PCR and sequencing errors. V, D and J gene segments were assigned by aligning CDR3 sequences to IMGT reference sequences. Each retained sequence needed at least a six-nucleotide match to both a V gene segment and a J gene segment. A rearrangement counted as productive if the CDR3 had no stop codons and remained in frame with V and J, and every other rearrangement counted as non-productive. Following IMGT convention, CDR3 was defined as the stretch from the second conserved V-encoded cysteine to the conserved J-encoded phenylalanine. The earlier analysis of 500 to 650 of the donors excluded any sequence lacking an unambiguous match to a single V gene segment. An earlier analysis of fewer than 750 of the donors called V segments functional above 56.7% productive rearrangements and segregating when the between-donor standard deviation exceeded 5%. A statistical classification framework was built for diagnosing cytomegalovirus status from the catalog of TCR beta chain sequences. In a later analysis, V and J genes were assigned by comparing TCR nucleotide sequences against IMGT/GENE-DB human TR gene sequences. The TCRdist pipeline was used in a later analysis to assign CDR3 sequences and most-parsimonious VDJ recombination scenarios. A later analysis defined each TCR beta chain by its CDR3 amino acid sequence plus V-gene family, and excluded reads lacking a unique V-gene family. In a later analysis, 450 to 600 highly shared, low-generation-probability nucleotide sequences were removed to address suspected cross-contamination and a sequencing artifact. A later analysis calculated a clonal expansion index for each public chain from normalized within-repertoire ranks of inferred template counts. Generation probabilities in a later analysis came from a VDJ recombination model fitted to out-of-frame rearrangements, and those results were checked against IGoR. In a later analysis, TCR-TCR, TCR-HLA and TCR-CMV co-occurrence was scored with hypergeometric tests, and a repertoire-size bias correction was applied to TCR pairs. False discovery rates were estimated in a later analysis by permuting HLA or CMV assignments 20 times. In a later analysis, co-occurring TCRs were grouped with DBSCAN, and TCRdist sequence similarity was added when clustering was performed within HLA-allele-positive subsets. Repertoires with fewer than 30,000 or more than 120,000 public chains were left out of co-occurrence clustering, as were five repertoires with anomalous nucleotide sharing. TCRdb stores this immuneACCESS table with in-frame sequences only. Part of the clones is absent; in the studies checked, under half of the shortfall reflects unresolved V genes, and no reason is known for the rest. That table gives V, J and clone size, and the DNA gave D and trimming. The record for this sample contains roughly 50,000 clones. Approximately 13% of the sample rests with the top ten.

As encoded in the germline V gene (reference sequence), CDR1 is PRHDT while CDR2 is FYEKMQ. V is cut by 3 bases and J by 5 bases, and the space between the germline ends is 13 bases. There are 15 amino acids in the CDR3, from cysteine to phenylalanine inclusive. The read is trimmed to its CDR3 DNA, 45 bases read in frame from base 1. What the authors observed across the whole study: According to a later analysis, most CMV-associated TCR beta chains appeared to be HLA-restricted, and the HLA associations seemed to be driven largely by CMV exposure. In a later analysis, several top co-occurrence clusters were reported to appear linked to parvovirus B19, influenza, CMV and Epstein-Barr virus. V-gene and J-gene trimming of TCR beta chains was associated with a missense DCLRE1C variant in a later genetic analysis, and the association was replicated in an independent cohort. A later analysis associated 16,951 TCR beta sequences with specific HLA alleles at a false discovery rate of 0.05. Correlated functional status among segregating V segments might be attributable to linkage disequilibrium, but an unknown experimental factor could not be ruled out. Because some donors lacked HLA typing at each locus, the association tests relied only on the typed subset. In both the original and validation cohorts, the classifier was reported to diagnose cytomegalovirus status with high specificity and sensitivity. The study listed 150 to 200 TCR beta chains as associated with cytomegalovirus. Compared with the roughly 600-donor mean, donors in an Asian-associated ancestry cluster had fewer N-insertions in productive TCRs, according to a later genetic analysis. According to a later analysis, TCR association rates differed among HLA loci, with DRB1 alleles showing the most associated TCRs and HLA-C alleles showing the fewest. A cluster of highly shared sequence variants was judged likely to represent a technical artifact of the sequencing pipeline. It was suggested by the authors that the approach could potentially be generalized to other disease states and immunological phenotypes. Compared with equally common non-associated chains, HLA-associated TCR beta chains in a later analysis were more clonally expanded and had lower generation probabilities. Because counts were too low, roughly 18 rarely observed V segments, including chromosome 9 orphons, were left out of the earlier analysis of several hundred of the donors. An earlier analysis of some 560 of the donors showed that most TCR beta V segments appeared in productive rearrangements either about 87% or about 30% of the time, which broadly matched IMGT annotations. The cohort was sequenced for TCR beta chains only, and without alpha or paired-chain data the features that could be detected were limited. Some IMGT-functional V segments, including TRBV6-2 and TRBV6-3, could not be distinguished by the 87-base-pair reads and were therefore excluded. In vitro tests confirmed that a few of the cytomegalovirus-associated TCR beta chains recognize cytomegalovirus antigens. Most TCR sequences were seen in very few donors, while some public TCRs were found in many individuals. Assigning TCR associations to individual alleles was difficult when HLA alleles, especially DR and DQ, strongly co-occurred. The presence/absence analyses assumed that sequencing depth was roughly uniform across donors, and that assumption may not be true. A further reported finding was that TCR beta sequences accurately predicted the HLA-A and HLA-B alleles for most subjects in the first cohort. Immune exposure information for the cohort was limited to CMV serostatus.

The cohort consisted of some 730 healthy bone marrow donors. At the time of sampling, every cohort member was nominally healthy, though immune exposures that went unrecorded were likely present. The donor was CMV seropositive and was included in the group of 250 to 300 seropositive cohort members. Every donor gave a peripheral blood sample, and the peripheral blood mononuclear cells from that sample were used for TCR beta sequencing. Genomic DNA was extracted from the blood cell samples with the Qiagen DNeasy Blood Extraction Kit. Regarding this clone: Its recognized antigen is unknown.

The sequence was collected from a woman aged 55-69 years in good health and CMV-seropositive. The receptor chain draws on TRBV13 and TRBJ2-2; matching of 6 bases hints at TRBD1 as the D gene. The sample consisted of PBMCs. The DNA sequence is given as TGTGCCAGCAGCTTCGGACAGCGAACTACCGGGGAGCTGTTTTTT. It translates to CASSFGQRTTGELFF.